These 5 T cell receptor beta chains share one sample of origin, sequenced in a study of CD8 T cells in ankylosing spondylitis. Study-wide findings and caveats: A motif of under ten highly homologous TCR beta variants was seen as apparently characteristic of ankylosing spondylitis blood.

MiXCR was run by TCRdb on the 5' RACE reads, yielding one entry per CDR3 protein. Of a few hundred thousand distinct CDR3 sequences listed, less than 10% are singletons. Which antigens these TCRs recognize remains unknown. The sequenced sample consisted of blood, either unsorted or a sorted T cell fraction (not recorded which). The source is a male donor with ankylosing spondylitis.

V gene TRBV7-3 combines with J gene TRBJ2-2; TRBD1 or TRBD2 may be the D gene (6 bases each). CDR3 length: 16 residues. Trimming stripped 5 bases from V and 2 bases from J, with 15 bases between. Germline loops: CDR1 SGHTA, CDR2 FQGTGA. The CDR3 DNA follows: TGTGCCAGCAGCCTCGAGGGGGGTTCCAACACCGGGGAGCTGTTTTTT. It codes for CASSLEGGSNTGELFF.

This clonotype has just a few counts. The rearrangement joins TRBV6-1 to TRBJ2-6; 10 positions agree with TRBD2. The germline V gene encodes CDR1 MNHNS and CDR2 SASEGT. Trimming cost V 4 bases and J 0 bases; bases outside gene matches: 6. This CDR3 is 18 amino acids long. The CDR3 DNA is TGTGCCAGCAGTGGAGGACTAGCGGTTAACTCTGGGGCCAACGTCCTGACTTTC. This gives the protein CASSGGLAVNSGANVLTF.

Regarding this clonotype: This may be a read error, as it is one base from a much larger clone. This chain connects TRBV5-1 to TRBJ2-1; 15 bases line up with TRBD2. This CDR3 is built from 15 residues. From germline, CDR1 is SGHRS and CDR2 YFSETQ. This chain's CDR3 is CASSWTSGRAGELFF. Written as DNA, the CDR3 is TGCGCCAGCAGCTGGACTAGCGGGAGGGCGGGAGAGCTGTTCTTC.

This clonotype appeared many times. The rearrangement links TRBV6-6 to TRBJ2-3; 8 bases are a match to TRBD1. The trim removed 2 bases at V and 14 bases at J, leaving 6 bases unmatched. The CDR3 extends over 12 amino acids. From germline, CDR1 is MNHNY and CDR2 SVGAGI (reference sequence). CDR3 loop: CASSYEGRGPYF. DNA of the CDR3: TGTGCCAGCAGTTACGAGGGCAGGGGGCCGTATTTT.

This sequence joins TRBV20-1 and TRBJ2-1, with 10 bases lining up with TRBD2. This CDR3 is 14 amino acids long. The trim removed 6 bases at V and 5 bases at J, leaving 7 bases unmatched. Germline V gene data show CDR1 as DFQATT and CDR2 as SNEGSKA (reference sequence). The CDR3 region is CSAPSGGANNEQFF. The CDR3 DNA reads TGCAGTGCCCCGAGCGGGGGGGCCAACAATGAGCAGTTCTTC.